The 6 T cell receptor beta chains reported below all come from one sample, sequenced in a study of cytomegalovirus exposure and HLA in healthy donors. The PCR was carried out with 60 Vbeta primers and 13 Jbeta primers. The table came from immunoSEQ multiplex PCR; TCRdb's copy has only in-frame clones and leaves some out. The table lists around 100,000 clones, roughly 85% of them singletons. Sample: PBMCs. The receptors originated from a man aged 30-40 years in good health and CMV-seropositive.

The chain couples TRBV9 to TRBJ2-3; no definite D call. Germline V lookup: CDR1 SGDLS, CDR2 YYNGEE. There are 12 residues in the CDR3. V lost 3 bases and J 2 bases, leaving 4 bases between the germline ends. The DNA of the CDR3 is TGTGCCAGCAGCGCTTCCACAGATACGCAGTATTTT. Protein: CASSASTDTQYF. The whole variable domain, remainder taken from reference TRBV9 and TRBJ2-3, is DSGVTQTPKHLITATGQRVTLRCSPRSGDLSVYWYQQSLDQGLQFLIQYYNGEERAKGNILERFSAQQFPDLHSELNLSSLELGDSALYFCASSASTDTQYFGPGTRLTVL.

The chain combines TRBV18 with TRBJ2-7; the D gene is possibly TRBD1 (6 bases). CDR3 length: 13 residues. Germline lookup yields CDR1 KGHSH and CDR2 LQKENI. Trimming took 3 bases from V and 4 from J, leaving 10 bases between them. CDR3 region: CASSPDRQYEQYV. The DNA for the CDR3 is TGTGCCAGCTCACCGGACAGACAGTACGAGCAGTACGTC.

CDR3 protein: CASSPGTGKYGYTF. The CDR3 region has the DNA TGTGCCAGCAGTCCTGGGACAGGGAAATATGGCTACACCTTC. The V call is TRBV27, the J call TRBJ1-2; 9 positions match TRBD1. Germline CDR1 and CDR2: MNHEY and SMNVEV (reference sequence). V lost 5 bases to trimming and J lost 5 bases; unmatched junction nucleotides: 6. This CDR3 is 14 amino acids long.

V is TRBV11-2 and J is TRBJ1-5; no reliable D call. This CDR3 region has 14 residues. Trimming left V 2 bases short and J 7 bases short, with 12 bases between. Germline V gives CDR1 SGHAT, CDR2 FQNNGV. As DNA, the CDR3 is TGTGCCAGCAGCTTACGTGGGAGAGGGCAGCCCCAGCATTTT. Translated: CASSLRGRGQPQHF.

There are a few counts of this clone. This sequence joins TRBV28 and TRBJ1-4, with D tentatively TRBD1 (6 bases). The CDR3 spans 15 residues. The germline gives CDR1 MDHEN, CDR2 SYDVKM. Trimming removed 4 bases from V and 5 bases from J, with 14 bases in between. This chain's CDR3 is CASSYFRGGNEKLFF. The CDR3, as DNA: TGTGCCAGCAGTTATTTTAGAGGGGGAAATGAAAAACTGTTTTTT.

This clone has just a few counts. A single base is all that separates this from a far larger clone, so a read error is likely. In the same sample, other DNA sequences code for this CDR3. This chain links TRBV10-1 with TRBJ1-2, with 8 bases that match TRBD1. The J segment lost 6 bases and the V segment lost 8 bases, leaving 5 bases of the junction unmatched. The CDR3 spans 12 residues. CDR1 and CDR2 (germline): WNHNN, SYGVQD (reference sequence). The CDR3 DNA is TGCGCCAGCGGACAGGGCGGCGATGGCTACACCTTC. Protein product: CASGQGGDGYTF.